The 21 T cell receptor beta chains below all came from one sample that was sequenced in a study of cytomegalovirus exposure and HLA in healthy donors. The PCR made use of 60 Vbeta and 13 Jbeta primers. Some clones are missing from TCRdb's copy, which holds only in-frame ones; the method was immunoSEQ multiplex PCR. The repertoire holds 120,000 to 150,000 clones, with about 79% as singletons. Sequenced material: PBMCs. The receptors shown here come from a male donor in good health and CMV-seronegative.

The gene calls are TRBV13 and TRBJ2-7; weak D call: TRBD1 (6 bases). V was trimmed by 0 bases and J by 4 bases, leaving 13 bases between them. This CDR3 comprises 15 residues. Germline V gene sequence: CDR1 PRHDT, CDR2 FYEKMQ (reference sequence). This chain's CDR3 is CASSLGAQGLYEQYF. The CDR3 DNA is TGTGCCAGCAGCTTAGGCGCTCAGGGGCTTTACGAGCAGTACTTC.

The V gene is TRBV4-3, the J gene TRBJ2-7, with 8 bases that match TRBD1. Per the germline V gene, CDR1 is LGHNA and CDR2 is YSLEER. V lost 1 base to trimming and J lost 3 bases; unmatched junction nucleotides: 17. The CDR3 has 19 residues. Here the CDR3 reads CASSQASPSRGQGYYEQYF. The CDR3 nucleotides read TGCGCCAGCAGCCAAGCTTCTCCATCTAGAGGACAGGGCTACTACGAGCAGTACTTC.

V is TRBV7-3 and J is TRBJ1-1; D ambiguous. The CDR3 length is 15 residues. Germline CDR1 and CDR2: SGHTA and FQGTGA. V lost 8 bases and J lost 1, with 17 bases in between. DNA for the CDR3: TGTGCCAGCCGCCCCGATCGGAGCCCGAACACTGAAGCTTTCTTT. Its protein product is CASRPDRSPNTEAFF.

This chain links TRBV27 with TRBJ1-4; possibly TRBD1 for D (5 bases). Germline CDR1 is MNHEY and CDR2 is SMNVEV (reference sequence). This CDR3 comprises 13 residues. V lost 6 bases and J 7 bases, leaving 12 bases between the germline ends. The CDR3 DNA is TGTGCCAGCAGCCCCTATGGGGCTGAAAAACTGTTTTTT. Translation: CASSPYGAEKLFF.

This rearrangement joins TRBV30 to TRBJ2-5, with D unclear. Germline V CDR1 and CDR2: GTSNPN, SVGIG (reference sequence). This CDR3 has 11 amino acids. Trimming removed 2 bases at V and 4 bases at J, with 5 bases between. CDR3 residues: CAWSPLETQYF. The CDR3 DNA sequence: TGTGCCTGGAGTCCTTTAGAGACCCAGTACTTC.

This clone appeared once. This chain links TRBV19 with TRBJ2-3, with D perhaps matching TRBD1 (6 bases). The CDR3 spans 15 residues. Germline V lookup: CDR1 LNHDA, CDR2 SQIVND (reference sequence). V shed 6 bases and J shed 5 bases, with 18 bases lying between them. The CDR3 loop is CASSLGQGQGDTQYF. DNA for the CDR3: TGTGCCAGTAGCCTGGGGCAGGGGCAAGGAGATACGCAGTATTTT.

This clone has more than one count but fewer than ten. The chain couples TRBV5-6 to TRBJ2-3; 9 bases line up with TRBD2. J lost 4 bases, V lost 1 base, and 4 bases had no gene match. In germline, CDR1 is SGHDT, CDR2 YYEEEE. The CDR3 spans 15 residues. CDR3 nucleotides: TGTGCCAGCAGCTTGAGGGGACTAGCCTCAGATACGCAGTATTTT. The encoded protein is CASSLRGLASDTQYF.

The genes are TRBV6-1 and TRBJ1-6; the D is unclear. The CDR3 sequence is 14 residues long. V dropped 5 bases and J dropped 7 bases, with 12 bases sitting between them. Germline CDR1 is MNHNS and CDR2 is SASEGT. The CDR3 coding sequence is TGTGCCAGCAGTCTGGGAGAAATCAATTCACCCCTCCACTTT. It codes for CASSLGEINSPLHF.

J is TRBJ2-5 and V is TRBV19; D uncertain. Between the trimmed V and J ends, which lost 4 bases and 6 bases, there was a span of 12 bases. Germline V gene lookup returns CDR1 LNHDA and CDR2 SQIVND (reference sequence). This CDR3 is built from 13 residues. The CDR3 DNA follows: TGTGCCAGTAGTACTGGCCTGTTGAAGACCCAGTACTTC. The encoded protein is CASSTGLLKTQYF.

The genes are TRBV5-4 and TRBJ2-3, with D possibly being TRBD1 (5 bases). Germline lookup yields CDR1 SGHNT and CDR2 YYREEE (reference sequence). The CDR3 runs to 12 residues. V lost 5 bases to trimming and J lost 7 bases, with 11 bases between them. CDR3 amino acids: CASSDQGYTQYF. CDR3 sequence (DNA): TGTGCCAGCAGTGACCAGGGATATACGCAGTATTTT.

The gene calls are TRBV27 and TRBJ1-2, with D maybe TRBD1 (6 bases). Germline CDR1 reads MNHEY; CDR2 reads SMNVEV (reference sequence). V lost 3 bases and J 5 bases, leaving 10 bases between the germline ends. This CDR3 comprises 13 residues. CDR3 amino acids: CASSLGQGYGYTF. The DNA for the CDR3 is TGTGCCAGCAGTTTGGGGCAGGGGTATGGCTACACCTTC.

This sequence joins TRBV19 and TRBJ2-6; TRBD2 is a possible D gene (7 bases). The V end lost 6 bases, the J end lost 3 bases, and 18 bases lay between the germline ends. The CDR3 loop spans 17 amino acids. Germline V gives CDR1 LNHDA, CDR2 SQIVND (reference sequence). This CDR3 is CASSFLGGADGANVLTF. The CDR3 nucleotides read TGTGCCAGTAGCTTCTTAGGGGGGGCGGATGGGGCCAACGTCCTGACTTTC.

At least ten counts were recorded for this clone. The rearrangement uses TRBV9 and TRBJ2-2, with 13 bases matching TRBD2. Germline V CDR1 and CDR2: SGDLS, YYNGEE. With 4 bases clipped from V and 1 base from J, the junction kept 10 bases outside the gene matches. CDR3 length: 19 amino acids. The CDR3 DNA reads TGTGCCAGCAGCCCCGAGGGGACTAGCGGGAACCTGAACACCGGGGAGCTGTTTTTT. This encodes CASSPEGTSGNLNTGELFF.

This clone showed up just a few times. CDR3 loop: CASSQPGLAGVSSSEQFF. The CDR3 nucleotides read TGTGCCAGCAGCCAGCCGGGACTAGCGGGAGTATCGTCGTCTGAGCAGTTCTTC. V is TRBV7-9 and J is TRBJ2-1; 14 bases agree with TRBD2. Germline V lookup: CDR1 SEHNR, CDR2 FQNEAQ (reference sequence). The V and J ends lost 5 bases and 9 bases, in that order; junction bases with no gene match: 15. The CDR3 has 18 residues.

This clone was seen more than once but under ten times. The V gene is TRBV7-2, the J gene TRBJ2-1, with no clear D. The germline V and J ends were trimmed by 5 bases and 5 bases, with 16 bases remaining between them. Looked up from germline, CDR1 is SGHTA and CDR2 is FQGNSA. The CDR3 is made up of 15 amino acids. This CDR3 is CASSATASVNNEQFF. CDR3 DNA: TGTGCCAGCAGCGCCACCGCCAGCGTGAACAATGAGCAGTTCTTC.

CDR3 protein: CASSLQISGRRQETQYF. In DNA, the CDR3 is TGTGCCAGCAGCTTACAGATTAGCGGGAGGAGGCAAGAGACCCAGTACTTC. The chain combines TRBV7-9 with TRBJ2-5; 10 nucleotides match TRBD2. J lost 2 bases, V lost 2 bases, and 8 bases had no gene match. The CDR3 length is 17 residues. CDR1 is SEHNR and CDR2 is FQNEAQ in the germline V gene (reference sequence).

This clone appeared a few times. J is TRBJ2-5 and V is TRBV7-2, with a tentative D call TRBD1 (5 bases). The germline CDR1 and CDR2 sequences are SGHTA and FQGNSA. This CDR3 is 13 amino acids long. With 2 bases removed from V and 4 bases from J, the gap between germline ends came to 8 bases. CDR3 loop: CASSLSDRETQYF. As DNA, the CDR3 is TGTGCCAGCAGCTTAAGTGACAGAGAGACCCAGTACTTC.

This chain joins TRBV19 and TRBJ2-2; D gene unclear. The CDR3 length is 16 residues. Trimming cost V 7 bases and J 0 bases, with 15 bases left between them. The germline V gene encodes CDR1 LNHDA and CDR2 SQIVND (reference sequence). CDR3 sequence: CASKHFSASNTGELFF. In DNA, the CDR3 is TGTGCCAGTAAACATTTCTCCGCATCGAACACCGGGGAGCTGTTTTTT.

This clone has only a few counts. The chain recombines TRBV27 with TRBJ1-2, with D perhaps matching TRBD1 (6 bases). There are 12 residues in the CDR3. Trimming removed 4 bases from V and 5 bases from J, with 8 bases in between. Germline values: CDR1 MNHEY, CDR2 SMNVEV (reference sequence). The CDR3 here is CASSSRGYGYTF. CDR3 DNA: TGTGCCAGCAGTTCAAGGGGGTATGGCTACACCTTC.

Details on this clone: Germline and junction disagree at one end, which may indicate a read error. The rearrangement links TRBV14 to TRBJ2-7, with a tentative D call TRBD1 (6 bases). This CDR3 contains 15 residues. Germline lookup yields CDR1 SGHDN and CDR2 FVKESK. The CDR3 DNA is TGTTCCAGCAGCCAAACTTGGGACACCTACTACGAGCAGTACTTC. Its protein product is CSSSQTWDTYYEQYF.

The V gene is TRBV30, the J gene TRBJ1-5; no reliable D call. With 0 bases removed from V and 7 bases from J, the gap between germline ends came to 7 bases. Germline V gene sequence: CDR1 GTSNPN, CDR2 SVGIG (reference sequence). The CDR3 length is 12 residues. Written as DNA, the CDR3 is TGTGCCTGGAGTGTACGAGGGCAGCCCCAGCATTTT. It is translated as CAWSVRGQPQHF.